A single sample is the source of the 26 T cell receptor beta chains below, sequenced in a study of a mutant IDH1 vaccine in newly diagnosed glioma (dated by TCRdb to the early 2020s). Receptors were amplified or captured by the immunoSEQ multiplex PCR assay. TCRdb holds this immuneACCESS table with in-frame rearrangements only. Some clones are missing; in checked studies, unresolved V genes explain under half, and the rest has no known cause. The sample includes over 50,000 clones, with approximately 90% observed a single time. About 4.2% of the sample belongs to the ten largest clones. This specimen's time point label, per the study, means: week 5, during vaccination. Every vaccine dose consisted of 300 ug of a 20-mer mutant IDH1 peptide in Montanide, administered subcutaneously together with topical imiquimod. These TCRs are of unknown antigen specificity. This material consisted of PBMCs, taken from a glioma patient whose treatment included an IDH1 peptide vaccine. Receptors originate from a middle-aged woman with glioma.

This sequence joins TRBV5-6 and TRBJ1-5, with D unresolved. Germline values: CDR1 SGHDT, CDR2 YYEEEE. The length of the CDR3 is 14 residues. Trimming removed 3 bases from V and 0 bases from J, with 7 bases in between. The CDR3 nucleotides read TGTGCCAGCAGCTCAACAGCTAGCAATCAGCCCCAGCATTTT. This translates into CASSSTASNQPQHF. Full variable domain (missing parts from reference TRBV5-6 and TRBJ1-5): DAGVTQSPTHLIKTRGQQVTLRCSPKSGHDTVSWYQQALGQGPQFIFQYYEEEERQRGNFPDRFSGHQFPNYSSELNVNALLLGDSALYLCASSSTASNQPQHFGDGTRLSIL.

This clone was counted a single time. This chain connects TRBV2 to TRBJ1-2, with D maybe TRBD1 (5 bases). CDR3 length: 14 amino acids. The germline V gene has CDR1 SNHLY and CDR2 FYNNEI. V lost 8 bases and J 0 bases, leaving 13 bases between the germline ends. DNA for the CDR3: TGTGCCAGCCCGGGACGGTACTCTAACTATGGCTACACCTTC. Protein product: CASPGRYSNYGYTF.

The V and J genes are TRBV7-6 and TRBJ1-1; no definite D call. Germline V gene sequence: CDR1 SGHVS, CDR2 FNYEAQ. V was trimmed by 5 bases and J by 1 base, leaving 14 bases between them. This CDR3 is built from 15 residues. CDR3 protein: CASSRRDTGNTEAFF. CDR3 nucleotides: TGTGCCAGCAGCAGACGAGACACCGGGAACACTGAAGCTTTCTTT. Full variable domain (missing parts from reference TRBV7-6 and TRBJ1-1): GAGVSQSPRYKVTKRGQDVALRCDPISGHVSLYWYRQALGQGPEFLTYFNYEAQQDKSGLPNDRFSAERPEGSISTLTIQRTEQRDSAMYRCASSRRDTGNTEAFFGQGTRLTVV.

The rearrangement uses TRBV5-6 and TRBJ2-5; D may be TRBD2 (6 bases). Deletions cut 1 base from V and 1 base from J, with 8 bases between. Looked up from germline, CDR1 is SGHDT and CDR2 is YYEEEE. This CDR3 comprises 14 residues. The CDR3 region has the DNA TGTGCCAGCAGCTTGACTAGCATCCAAGAGACCCAGTACTTC. Translating it yields CASSLTSIQETQYF.

The chain links TRBV2 to TRBJ1-1, with TRBD1 matching 8 bases. The germline gives CDR1 SNHLY, CDR2 FYNNEI. Unmatched junction bases numbered 13, after V lost 6 bases and J lost 4 bases. The CDR3 is 16 residues long. The CDR3 coding sequence is TGTGCCAGCAGCGGCACGGCAGGGGGCATTTTCACTGAAGCTTTCTTT. It specifies CASSGTAGGIFTEAFF.

The chain employs TRBV19 and TRBJ1-2; a possible D gene is TRBD1 (5 bases). Between the trimmed V and J ends, which lost 4 bases and 11 bases, there was a span of 23 bases. Germline CDR1 LNHDA, CDR2 SQIVND (reference sequence). CDR3 length equals 15 residues. DNA of the CDR3: TGTGCCAGTAGTACAGGGCGGGGACCTACGGAAAATTACACCTTC. Protein sequence: CASSTGRGPTENYTF.

J is TRBJ1-1 and V is TRBV2, with D hard to call. The CDR3 is made up of 17 amino acids. The germline V gene has CDR1 SNHLY and CDR2 FYNNEI. Trimming stripped 3 bases from V and 0 bases from J, with 17 bases between. CDR3 sequence reads: CASSDRAGTTLNTEAFF. CDR3 DNA: TGTGCCAGCAGTGACCGGGCAGGAACAACATTGAACACTGAAGCTTTCTTT.

This clone was recorded a few times. This rearrangement joins TRBV14 to TRBJ2-2; a possible D gene is TRBD2 (5 bases). The CDR3 loop spans 19 amino acids. The germline CDR1 and CDR2 sequences are SGHDN and FVKESK. The V end lost 3 bases, the J end lost 1 base, and 21 bases lay between the germline ends. This CDR3 is CASSHISPASLRNTGELFF. In nucleotides, the CDR3 is TGTGCCAGCAGCCACATTTCCCCGGCTAGCTTAAGGAACACCGGGGAGCTGTTTTTT.

V is TRBV5-1 and J is TRBJ1-2; 8 bases align to TRBD1. CDR1 is SGHRS and CDR2 is YFSETQ in the germline V gene. The CDR3 contains 15 residues. V lost 0 bases, J lost 3 bases, and 4 bases stayed unmatched. In nucleotides, the CDR3 is TGCGCCAGCAGCTTGGAACAGGGGGGCCACTATGGCTACACCTTC. This codes for CASSLEQGGHYGYTF.

V and J are TRBV6-5 and TRBJ1-2; 7 positions agree with TRBD1. Unmatched junction bases numbered 6, after V lost 4 bases and J lost 4 bases. There are 14 residues in the CDR3. Looked up from germline, CDR1 is MNHEY and CDR2 is SVGAGI. The CDR3 DNA is TGTGCCAGCAGTTCACCGGGACAGACCTATGGCTACACCTTC. It yields the protein CASSSPGQTYGYTF.

The genes are TRBV7-9 and TRBJ2-7, with D tentatively TRBD1 or TRBD2 (6 bases each). CDR1 is SEHNR, CDR2 FQNEAQ, per germline (reference sequence). The CDR3 has 15 amino acids. The V end lost 3 bases, the J end lost 7 bases, and 19 bases lay between the germline ends. The CDR3 coding sequence is TGTGCCAGCAGCTTCAATGTTTGGGGGGCGGGGGAGCAGTACTTC. It translates to CASSFNVWGAGEQYF.

This clone was observed a few times. The chain is built from TRBV30 and TRBJ1-1, with D possibly TRBD1 on 6 matching bases. The CDR3 has 12 residues. Germline CDR1 GTSNPN, CDR2 SVGIG (reference sequence). Trimming cost V 1 base and J 7 bases, with 10 bases left between them. The CDR3 reads CAWSANRDEAFF. The CDR3 nucleotides read TGTGCCTGGAGTGCGAACAGGGATGAAGCTTTCTTT.

The gene calls are TRBV7-8 and TRBJ2-6; D could derive from TRBD1 or TRBD2 (5 bases each). Trimming stripped 6 bases from V and 0 bases from J, with 12 bases between. Germline loops: CDR1 SGHVS, CDR2 FQNEAQ. CDR3 length: 16 amino acids. The CDR3 DNA sequence: TGTGCCAGCAGAGGGACGGGTTCCTCTGGGGCCAACGTCCTGACTTTC. This codes for CASRGTGSSGANVLTF.

The chain couples TRBV4-2 to TRBJ2-7; the match to TRBD1 covers 9 bases. Germline values: CDR1 LGHNA, CDR2 YNFKEQ. The length of the CDR3 is 15 residues. V shed 1 base, J shed 7 bases, and the junction held 8 bases outside the gene matches. CDR3 sequence: CASSQGTGALREQYF. The CDR3 coding sequence is TGTGCCAGCAGCCAAGGGACAGGGGCACTGCGGGAGCAGTACTTC.

The chain is built from TRBV19 and TRBJ2-3, with D tentatively TRBD2 (5 bases). V lost 4 bases, J lost 0 bases, and 8 bases lay in between. The germline V gene has CDR1 LNHDA and CDR2 SQIVND (reference sequence). The CDR3 has 14 residues. CDR3 DNA sequence: TGTGCCAGTAGTACTGGGGAGAGCACAGATACGCAGTATTTT. This sequence encodes CASSTGESTDTQYF.

This chain joins TRBV27 and TRBJ1-2; 7 bases align to TRBD1. The CDR3 is 16 amino acids. CDR1 and CDR2 from the germline V gene are MNHEY and SMNVEV (reference sequence). Unmatched junction bases numbered 15, after V lost 6 bases and J lost 5 bases. The CDR3 DNA reads TGTGCCAGCAGCCCGACAGGGCTAAAGAGGGGTTATGGCTACACCTTC. This gives the protein CASSPTGLKRGYGYTF.

The V gene is TRBV2, the J gene TRBJ1-4, with D perhaps matching TRBD1 (5 bases). Germline V gene sequence: CDR1 SNHLY, CDR2 FYNNEI. V lost 3 bases, J lost 8 bases, and 19 bases lay in between. This CDR3 is built from 16 residues. The CDR3 spells CASSEGSLGGEEKLFF. The CDR3 DNA reads TGTGCCAGCAGTGAGGGATCACTGGGGGGAGAGGAAAAACTGTTTTTT.

V gene TRBV7-6 combines with J gene TRBJ1-1, with D unclear. The CDR3 covers 14 residues. Per the germline V gene, CDR1 is SGHVS and CDR2 is FNYEAQ. The V gene lost 0 bases and the J gene lost 1 base, with 6 bases spanning the gap. The CDR3 is CASSLAGGNTEAFF. The CDR3 DNA is TGTGCCAGCAGCTTAGCTGGTGGGAACACTGAAGCTTTCTTT.

The gene calls are TRBV7-2 and TRBJ2-1, with a possible D match to TRBD2 (6 bases). Germline V gene sequence: CDR1 SGHTA, CDR2 FQGNSA. The ends were cut back, 0 bases at V and 4 bases at J, with 13 bases in the middle. This CDR3 has 16 residues. CDR3 loop: CASSLADGTPYNEQFF. CDR3 coding DNA: TGTGCCAGCAGCTTAGCGGACGGGACTCCTTACAATGAGCAGTTCTTC. Variable domain in full (rest from reference TRBV7-2 and TRBJ2-1): GAGVSQSPSNKVTEKGKDVELRCDPISGHTALYWYRQSLGQGLEFLIYFQGNSAPDKSGLPSDRFSAERTGGSVSTLTIQRTQQEDSAVYLCASSLADGTPYNEQFFGPGTRLTVL.

V and J are TRBV29-1 and TRBJ1-1, with D tentatively TRBD1 (6 bases). V was clipped by 3 bases and J by 3 bases, with 8 bases between them. This CDR3 comprises 12 residues. The germline gives CDR1 SQVTM, CDR2 ANQGSEA. The CDR3, as DNA: TGCAGCGTTGAGAGGGGGGACACTGAAGCTTTCTTT. Its protein is CSVERGDTEAFF.

The chain recombines TRBV9 with TRBJ1-2, with D uncertain. Between the trimmed V and J ends, which lost 0 bases and 7 bases, there was a span of 16 bases. The V gene's germline CDR1 is SGDLS and CDR2 YYNGEE. There are 15 residues in the CDR3. CDR3 in amino acids: CASSVEEGKDLGYTF. CDR3 DNA sequence: TGTGCCAGCAGCGTAGAGGAGGGAAAGGACCTTGGCTACACCTTC. Full variable domain (remainder filled in from reference TRBV9 and TRBJ1-2): DSGVTQTPKHLITATGQRVTLRCSPRSGDLSVYWYQQSLDQGLQFLIQYYNGEERAKGNILERFSAQQFPDLHSELNLSSLELGDSALYFCASSVEEGKDLGYTFGSGTRLTVV.

This clone has a single count. The chain is built from TRBV18 and TRBJ2-1; 13 positions agree with TRBD2. Germline values: CDR1 KGHSH, CDR2 LQKENI. V shed 2 bases, J shed 5 bases, and the junction held 3 bases outside the gene matches. The CDR3 spans 16 residues. The CDR3 protein is CASSPGTSGANNEQFF. The DNA of the CDR3 is TGTGCCAGCTCACCAGGGACTAGCGGGGCAAACAATGAGCAGTTCTTC.

The V and J genes are TRBV9 and TRBJ1-2; TRBD1 aligns across 8 bases. CDR1 is SGDLS, CDR2 YYNGEE, per germline. The CDR3 totals 11 residues. V gave up 7 bases and J gave up 12 bases; unmatched junction bases: 8. The CDR3 sequence: CASAGQGTHTF. In DNA form, the CDR3 reads TGTGCCAGCGCCGGACAGGGAACTCACACCTTC.

The V and J genes are TRBV5-1 and TRBJ1-1; maybe TRBD1 (6 bases). The CDR3 sequence is 18 residues long. Germline V gene sequence: CDR1 SGHRS, CDR2 YFSETQ. Trimming removed 0 bases from V and 5 bases from J, with 23 bases in between. The CDR3 loop reads CASSLDVVLGGRFTEAFF. Here the CDR3 DNA reads TGCGCCAGCAGCTTGGATGTGGTGTTGGGGGGGCGGTTTACTGAAGCTTTCTTT.

The V call is TRBV5-1, the J call TRBJ2-7; 9 bases map to TRBD2. CDR1 is SGHRS and CDR2 is YFSETQ in the germline V gene. The CDR3 runs to 14 residues. After removal of 5 bases from V and 6 bases from J, the junction contained 9 bases not matched to a gene. The CDR3 DNA sequence: TGCGCCAGCAGACCGGGACTAGCAGTCGTCGAGCAGTACTTC. This translates into CASRPGLAVVEQYF.

This sequence joins TRBV7-9 and TRBJ2-5, with 9 bases aligning to TRBD2. The germline gives CDR1 SEHNR, CDR2 FQNEAQ (reference sequence). The CDR3 has 14 residues. Unmatched junction bases numbered 3, after V lost 2 bases and J lost 5 bases. The CDR3 region is CASSLSSGGETQYF. CDR3 DNA: TGTGCCAGCAGCTTAAGCAGCGGGGGGGAGACCCAGTACTTC.